Shown below are 23 T cell receptor beta chains from a single sample sequenced in a study of blood T cell repertoires in COVID-19. Clones were read by immunoSEQ multiplex PCR, and TCRdb kept only the in-frame ones, dropping some. The data hold hundreds of thousands of clones, with under 90% observed a single time. The specimen sequenced was PBMCs or T cells enriched from blood (not recorded which). The origin of the receptors is a woman in her 30s who had recovered from COVID-19.

The V call is TRBV27, the J call TRBJ1-1; no clear D gene. Trimming stripped 2 bases from V and 4 bases from J, with 11 bases between. Germline-derived CDR1 and CDR2 are MNHEY and SMNVEV (reference sequence). The CDR3 totals 14 residues. The CDR3 region has the DNA TGTGCCAGCAGTTTACGGGGAGGAGGCACTGAAGCTTTCTTT. Encoded protein: CASSLRGGGTEAFF.

The chain is built from TRBV27 and TRBJ1-2; possible D gene TRBD1, 6 bases. CDR1 and CDR2 from the germline V gene are MNHEY and SMNVEV (reference sequence). V dropped 4 bases and J dropped 2 bases, with 14 bases sitting between them. The CDR3 has 15 residues. This chain's CDR3 is CASSSYRDTNYGYTF. DNA of the CDR3: TGTGCCAGCAGTTCGTACAGGGATACCAACTATGGCTACACCTTC.

This clone showed up just once. This chain uses TRBV10-3 with TRBJ2-1, with 9 nucleotides matching TRBD2. Trimming cost V 2 bases and J 7 bases; bases outside gene matches: 15. The CDR3 sequence is 18 residues long. The V gene's germline CDR1 is ENHRY and CDR2 SYGVKD. Here the CDR3 reads CAISELLVAGVGLNEQFF. The CDR3 nucleotides read TGTGCCATCAGTGAGCTATTGGTAGCGGGAGTGGGATTGAATGAGCAGTTCTTC.

V is TRBV6-5 and J is TRBJ1-4; perhaps TRBD1 as D (6 bases). This CDR3 region has 16 residues. Trimming took off 4 bases at V and 8 bases at J, with 20 bases between the two ends. The V gene's germline CDR1 is MNHEY and CDR2 SVGAGI. CDR3 protein: CASSSPFLGHGEKLFF. DNA for the CDR3: TGTGCCAGCAGTTCCCCTTTCCTGGGACACGGGGAAAAACTGTTTTTT.

The chain has TRBV18 and TRBJ2-5; D may be TRBD1 (5 bases). This CDR3 spans 15 amino acids. Germline assignment: CDR1 KGHSH and CDR2 LQKENI. Trimming removed 0 bases from V and 2 bases from J, with 10 bases in between. CDR3 coding DNA: TGTGCCAGCTCACCACCGACAGAAACACAAGAGACCCAGTACTTC. It specifies CASSPPTETQETQYF.

The rearrangement links TRBV6-2 or TRBV6-3 to TRBJ2-1, with 8 bases matching TRBD2. CDR1 is MNHEY, CDR2 SVGEGT, per germline. The ends lost 0 bases at V and 3 bases at J; junction bases unmatched: 7. The CDR3 is made up of 17 amino acids. CDR3 nucleotides: TGTGCCAGCAGTTACTCGGAGAGCGGGAGAGTCTACAATGAGCAGTTCTTC. It codes for CASSYSESGRVYNEQFF.

This chain uses TRBV30 with TRBJ2-3; D possibly corresponds to TRBD1 (6 bases). The CDR3 runs to 12 residues. Germline loops: CDR1 GTSNPN, CDR2 SVGIG (reference sequence). V was pared by 5 bases and J by 9 bases, with 15 bases between. The CDR3 is CAWCPNRATQYF. Written as DNA, the CDR3 is TGTGCCTGGTGTCCGAACAGGGCAACGCAGTATTTT.

The chain couples TRBV27 to TRBJ2-2; 7 nucleotides align to TRBD1. The CDR3 covers 20 residues. V shed 7 bases and J 4 bases; nucleotides not matched to a gene: 24. Germline V lookup: CDR1 MNHEY, CDR2 SMNVEV (reference sequence). In DNA form, the CDR3 reads TGTGCCAGCACTTCCATGACAGGGAACTACTTTCGGGACAGCACCGGGGAGCTGTTTTTT. This encodes CASTSMTGNYFRDSTGELFF.

Points on this clone: Other DNA sequences in the same sample also yield this CDR3. CDR3 in amino acids: CASSQQGYEQYF. As DNA, the CDR3 is TGTGCCAGCAGCCAACAGGGATACGAGCAGTACTTC. The rearrangement uses TRBV14 and TRBJ2-7, with D tentatively TRBD1 (5 bases). V lost 2 bases and J 4 bases, leaving 6 bases between the germline ends. CDR3 length: 12 amino acids. The germline CDR1 and CDR2 sequences are SGHDN and FVKESK.

This clone has just a few counts. The rearrangement joins TRBV28 to TRBJ1-5; 9 positions agree with TRBD1. V trimming: 6 bases; J trimming: 0 bases; junction bases outside the gene matches: 3. The CDR3 totals 15 residues. Germline-derived CDR1 and CDR2 are MDHEN and SYDVKM. CDR3 DNA: TGTGCCAGCAGGGGACAGGGTTATAGCAATCAGCCCCAGCATTTT. This codes for CASRGQGYSNQPQHF.

The chain recombines TRBV30 with TRBJ1-2, with D possibly TRBD1 on 6 matching bases. This CDR3 contains 13 residues. Looked up from germline, CDR1 is GTSNPN and CDR2 is SVGIG (reference sequence). Trimming pared 3 bases from V and 7 bases from J, leaving 15 bases between. The CDR3 sequence: CAWRVRDIGGYTF. For the CDR3, the DNA is TGTGCCTGGAGAGTTCGGGACATTGGTGGCTACACCTTC.

This clone was seen a few times. One end of the junction fails to match germline, which may point to a read error. This rearrangement joins TRBV15 to TRBJ1-1; 8 nucleotides align to TRBD1. The CDR3 covers 13 residues. The germline gives CDR1 LNHNV, CDR2 YYDKDF (reference sequence). This CDR3 reads CATSRDWDRFTIF. The CDR3 DNA is TGTGCCACCAGCAGAGATTGGGACAGGTTCACGATCTTT.

J is TRBJ2-1 and V is TRBV28; the D gene is possibly TRBD2 (5 bases). The CDR3 spans 16 residues. CDR1 is MDHEN and CDR2 is SYDVKM in the germline V gene. The germline V and J ends were trimmed by 1 base and 1 base, with 11 bases remaining between them. In DNA, the CDR3 is TGTGCCAGCAGTTTATACCCGGACTTTTCCTACAATGAGCAGTTCTTC. Its protein is CASSLYPDFSYNEQFF.

The CDR3 region has the DNA TGTGCCAGCAGGGAAACCCGCAGGGGGCTGGGAAACACCATATATTTT. Translated: CASRETRRGLGNTIYF. This chain joins TRBV6-1 and TRBJ1-3, with TRBD1 matching over 8 bases. V lost 6 bases to trimming and J lost 4 bases; unmatched junction nucleotides: 11. This CDR3 is built from 16 residues. Germline V gives CDR1 MNHNS, CDR2 SASEGT.

This rearrangement joins TRBV4-3 to TRBJ2-7, with D unclear. CDR3 length equals 14 residues. Trimming removed 0 bases at V and 7 bases at J, with 13 bases between. Germline V gene data show CDR1 as LGHNA and CDR2 as YSLEER. The CDR3 is CASSQDELRPEQYF. CDR3 nucleotide sequence: TGCGCCAGCAGCCAAGACGAACTAAGACCGGAGCAGTACTTC.

Only one count was recorded for this clone. For the CDR3, the DNA is TGCGCCAGCACCCCCGGGACAGTCTATGGCTACACCTTC. Translation gives CASTPGTVYGYTF. The chain links TRBV10-2 to TRBJ1-2, with 7 bases fitting TRBD1. This CDR3 region has 13 residues. V shed 7 bases and J 4 bases; nucleotides not matched to a gene: 6. Per the germline V gene, CDR1 is WSHSY and CDR2 is SAAADI.

This rearrangement joins TRBV7-2 to TRBJ1-1; maybe TRBD1 (6 bases). This CDR3 has 16 residues. Trimming cost V 1 base and J 6 bases, with 18 bases left between them. CDR1 and CDR2 from the germline V gene are SGHTA and FQGNSA. Written as DNA, the CDR3 is TGTGCCAGCAGCTTAGGGCGGGTCAGGGGAAATCCTGAAGCTTTCTTT. It yields the protein CASSLGRVRGNPEAFF.

This chain connects TRBV29-1 to TRBJ1-5, with D uncertain. The V end lost 5 bases, the J end lost 2 bases, and 10 bases lay between the germline ends. Germline V gene lookup returns CDR1 SQVTM and CDR2 ANQGSEA. This CDR3 is built from 13 residues. The CDR3 here is CSVSKEGNQPQHF. The DNA of the CDR3 is TGCAGCGTTTCCAAGGAGGGCAATCAGCCCCAGCATTTT.

The chain couples TRBV7-3 to TRBJ1-1, with D hard to call. CDR1 SGHTA and CDR2 FQGTGA come from the germline V gene. V was shortened by 5 bases and J by 3 bases, with 10 bases between the two germline ends. This CDR3 spans 13 amino acids. The CDR3 spells CASSPALYTEAFF. The DNA for the CDR3 is TGTGCCAGCAGCCCCGCGCTATACACTGAAGCTTTCTTT.

The sample holds a few counts of this clone. V gene TRBV30 combines with J gene TRBJ1-3; TRBD1 is a possible D gene (6 bases). Germline CDR1 GTSNPN, CDR2 SVGIG (reference sequence). This CDR3 has 13 amino acids. Trimming cost V 1 base and J 7 bases, with 11 bases left between them. The CDR3 here is CAWSAATGNTIYF. The CDR3 coding sequence is TGTGCCTGGAGTGCCGCGACAGGCAACACCATATATTTT.

CDR3 sequence: CASSGAGANVLTF. The CDR3, as DNA: TGTGCCAGCAGCGGAGCTGGGGCCAACGTCCTGACTTTC. The J gene is TRBJ2-6, the V gene TRBV7-9; D is unresolved. Germline V gene data show CDR1 as SEHNR and CDR2 as FQNEAQ (reference sequence). The CDR3 has 13 amino acids. Trimming removed 5 bases at V and 2 bases at J, with 4 bases between. The whole variable domain, filled in from reference TRBV7-9 and TRBJ2-6, reads DTGVSQNPRHKITKRGQNVTFRCDPISEHNRLYWYRQTLGQGPEFLTYFQNEAQLEKSRLLSDRFSAERPKGSFSTLEIQRTEQGDSAMYLCASSGAGANVLTFGAGSRLTVL.

The chain couples TRBV29-1 to TRBJ2-5; weak D call: TRBD2 (5 bases). The CDR3 is 13 amino acids. Germline values: CDR1 SQVTM, CDR2 ANQGSEA. V was trimmed by 4 bases and J by 3 bases, leaving 12 bases between them. CDR3 nucleotide sequence: TGCAGCGTTGGACCCTGGGAGAAAGAGACCCAGTACTTC. Translation: CSVGPWEKETQYF.

The rearrangement links TRBV4-3 to TRBJ2-1; the match to TRBD2 covers 10 bases. V shed 1 base and J 7 bases; nucleotides not matched to a gene: 4. The CDR3 is 15 amino acids. Germline CDR1 LGHNA, CDR2 YSLEER. This CDR3 reads CASSQVLAGVNEQFF. CDR3 bases: TGCGCCAGCAGCCAAGTGCTAGCGGGAGTGAATGAGCAGTTCTTC.